This is a list of T cell receptor beta chains from one sample in a study of cytomegalovirus exposure and HLA in healthy donors. The method was immunoSEQ multiplex PCR; TCRdb's version includes in-frame clones alone and lacks a portion of them. The sample yields approximately 160,000 clones, approximately 71% seen once. The sample was PBMCs. Receptors originate from a woman under 30 in good health and CMV-seropositive. Both conserved end residues are part of each CDR3. D genes are given only for firm matches. Clone size, where shown, is once, few, many, or a class for clones that have expanded.

D gene: TRBD2; clone size: .; V gene: TRBV11-2; J gene: TRBJ2-2; CDR3 DNA: TGTGCCAGCAGCTTAGGGACTAGCGGGAGCTATGCTTTCGGGGAGCTGTTTTTT; CDR3 protein: CASSLGTSGSYAFGELFF
D gene: .; clone size: few; V gene: TRBV2; J gene: TRBJ1-2; CDR3 DNA: TGTGCCAGCAGTGAAACGGTACAGTCCTATGGCTACACCTTC; CDR3 protein: CASSETVQSYGYTF
D gene: .; clone size: few; V gene: TRBV7-9; J gene: TRBJ2-7; CDR3 DNA: TGTGCCAGCAGCTTCCCCGGACAGCCCTACGAGCAGTACTTC; CDR3 protein: CASSFPGQPYEQYF
D gene: .; clone size: .; V gene: TRBV12-1; J gene: TRBJ2-1; CDR3 DNA: TGTGCCAGCAGCTCCCGGACTAGCGGGGGGAATACCGACAATGAGCAGTTCTTC; CDR3 protein: CASSSRTSGGNTDNEQFF
D gene: .; clone size: .; V gene: TRBV4-1; J gene: TRBJ2-3; CDR3 DNA: TGCGCCAGCAGCCAAGTTATGGATACGCAGTATTTT; CDR3 protein: CASSQVMDTQYF
D gene: TRBD1; clone size: few; V gene: TRBV28; J gene: TRBJ2-3; CDR3 DNA: TGTGCCAGCAGTTTAGAGACAGGGGGCTCAGTTAGCACAGATACGCAGTATTTT; CDR3 protein: CASSLETGGSVSTDTQYF
D gene: .; clone size: .; V gene: TRBV11-3; J gene: TRBJ1-1; CDR3 DNA: TGTGCCAGCAGCTCGAGCGGGTACACTGAAGCTTTCTTT; CDR3 protein: CASSSSGYTEAFF
D gene: .; clone size: .; V gene: TRBV5-1; J gene: TRBJ2-1; CDR3 DNA: TGCGCCAGCAGCTTCCAGACTCCGAGCTCCTACAATGAGCAGTTCTTC; CDR3 protein: CASSFQTPSSYNEQFF
D gene: TRBD1; clone size: .; V gene: TRBV23-1; J gene: TRBJ1-6; CDR3 DNA: TGCGCCAGCAGTCAATCCCCGGACAGGGCGGGAAATTCACCCCTCCACTTT; CDR3 protein: CASSQSPDRAGNSPLHF
D gene: .; clone size: .; V gene: TRBV30; J gene: TRBJ1-2; CDR3 DNA: TGTGCCTGGAGTAGGGAGTCGGGTAGAGGGATCTATGGCTACACCTTC; CDR3 protein: CAWSRESGRGIYGYTF
D gene: TRBD2; clone size: .; V gene: TRBV13; J gene: TRBJ2-7; CDR3 DNA: TGTGCCAGCAGCTTAGGACTAGCGGGGGGTCGGGAGCAGTACTTC; CDR3 protein: CASSLGLAGGREQYF
D gene: .; clone size: .; V gene: TRBV4-2; J gene: TRBJ1-5; CDR3 DNA: TGTGCCAGCAGCCCCGAAAGAGGGCGGGGCCGCAATCAGCCCCAGCATTTT; CDR3 protein: CASSPERGRGRNQPQHF
D gene: TRBD2; clone size: .; V gene: TRBV30; J gene: TRBJ2-7; CDR3 DNA: TGTGCCTGGAGTCTTACCGGGAGGGGCGAGCAGTACTTC; CDR3 protein: CAWSLTGRGEQYF
D gene: .; clone size: .; V gene: TRBV18; J gene: TRBJ1-4; CDR3 DNA: TGTGCCAGCTCACCGTACGGTGAAAAACTGTTTTTT; CDR3 protein: CASSPYGEKLFF
D gene: TRBD1; clone size: .; V gene: TRBV7-6; J gene: TRBJ2-7; CDR3 DNA: TGTGCCAGCAGCTTAGCGGGACAGGGCGCGGGTACGACCTACGAGCAGTACTTC; CDR3 protein: CASSLAGQGAGTTYEQYF
D gene: .; clone size: few; V gene: TRBV6-6; J gene: TRBJ2-6; CDR3 DNA: TGTGCCAGCAACCCCGAGCCAGGGGCCAACGTCCTGACTTTC; CDR3 protein: CASNPEPGANVLTF
D gene: TRBD2; clone size: .; V gene: TRBV7-3; J gene: TRBJ2-3; CDR3 DNA: TGTGCCAGCAGCTTAAGGGGGGGAGGGTCGGCAGATACGCAGTATTTT; CDR3 protein: CASSLRGGGSADTQYF
D gene: TRBD1; clone size: .; V gene: TRBV12-5; J gene: TRBJ1-1; CDR3 DNA: TGTGCTAGTGGTAAGGGACAGGGAAAGGGCACTGAAGCTTTCTTT; CDR3 protein: CASGKGQGKGTEAFF
D gene: .; clone size: .; V gene: TRBV5-1; J gene: TRBJ1-2; CDR3 DNA: TGCGCCAGCAGCTTGGGGCCGGACAGAAACTATGGCTACACCTTC; CDR3 protein: CASSLGPDRNYGYTF
D gene: .; clone size: .; V gene: TRBV28; J gene: TRBJ2-7; CDR3 DNA: TGTGCCAGCAGGCGGGGCGGTTGGACCTACGAGCAGTACTTC; CDR3 protein: CASRRGGWTYEQYF
D gene: .; clone size: .; V gene: TRBV5-1; J gene: TRBJ2-2; CDR3 DNA: TGCGCCAGCAGCTTTTCCGGCGGGGAGCTGTTTTTT; CDR3 protein: CASSFSGGELFF
D gene: .; clone size: .; V gene: TRBV7-9; J gene: TRBJ1-1; CDR3 DNA: TGTGCCAGCATCGGTTGGAAGGGGACTGGAGCTTTCTTT; CDR3 protein: CASIGWKGTGAFF
D gene: TRBD1; clone size: .; V gene: TRBV6-1; J gene: TRBJ2-2; CDR3 DNA: TGTGCCAGCAGTGTAGGGACAGGAGACACCGGGGAGCTGTTTTTT; CDR3 protein: CASSVGTGDTGELFF
D gene: TRBD1; clone size: .; V gene: TRBV9; J gene: TRBJ1-1; CDR3 DNA: TGTGCCAGCAGCGTAGCCCCGGCGGGGACAGGTACCGTAGCTTTCTTT; CDR3 protein: CASSVAPAGTGTVAFF
D gene: .; clone size: few; V gene: TRBV18; J gene: TRBJ1-1; CDR3 DNA: TGTGCCAGCTCACCACCGGCGCGGGCGTGGAGCACTGAAGCTTTCTTT; CDR3 protein: CASSPPARAWSTEAFF
D gene: TRBD1; clone size: .; V gene: TRBV7-9; J gene: TRBJ1-2; CDR3 DNA: TGTGCCAGCATCCCTCAGGGGGCGCGGGGCTACACCTTC; CDR3 protein: CASIPQGARGYTF
D gene: .; clone size: .; V gene: TRBV2; J gene: TRBJ1-2; CDR3 DNA: TGTGCCAGCAACAGTGACAACTATGGCTACACCTTC; CDR3 protein: CASNSDNYGYTF
D gene: TRBD1; clone size: .; V gene: TRBV28; J gene: TRBJ2-7; CDR3 DNA: TGTGCCAGCACCCCGGGACAGGCGTACTACGAGCAGTACTTC; CDR3 protein: CASTPGQAYYEQYF
D gene: TRBD1; clone size: .; V gene: TRBV7-2; J gene: TRBJ1-2; CDR3 DNA: TGTGCCAGCAGCTCTGCTGGGGGGACAGGGGGATACTATGGCTACACCTTC; CDR3 protein: CASSSAGGTGGYYGYTF
D gene: .; clone size: .; V gene: TRBV27; J gene: TRBJ1-1; CDR3 DNA: TGTGCCAGCAGCATGGCATGGAACACTGAAGCTTTCTTT; CDR3 protein: CASSMAWNTEAFF
D gene: .; clone size: .; V gene: TRBV11-2; J gene: TRBJ1-1; CDR3 DNA: TGTGCCAGCAGCCAGCCAAGGGGACAGAACACTGAAGCTTTCTTT; CDR3 protein: CASSQPRGQNTEAFF
D gene: .; clone size: .; V gene: TRBV25-1; J gene: TRBJ1-5; CDR3 DNA: TGTGCCAGCAGTGGGTCGGGGGGGTTTCGGCATTTT; CDR3 protein: CASSGSGGFRHF
D gene: TRBD2; clone size: .; V gene: TRBV27; J gene: TRBJ2-7; CDR3 DNA: TGTGCCAGCACCCGACTAGCGGGGGTTTCCTACGAGCAGTACTTC; CDR3 protein: CASTRLAGVSYEQYF
D gene: TRBD2; clone size: .; V gene: TRBV7-2; J gene: TRBJ2-2; CDR3 DNA: TGTGCCAGCAGCCGACTAGCGGTTATGAACACCGGGGAGCTGTTTTTT; CDR3 protein: CASSRLAVMNTGELFF
D gene: .; clone size: .; V gene: TRBV25-1; J gene: TRBJ2-2; CDR3 DNA: TGTGCCAGCAGTGAATGGGGGGTGGCCGGGGAGCTGTTTTTT; CDR3 protein: CASSEWGVAGELFF
D gene: .; clone size: .; V gene: TRBV30; J gene: TRBJ1-2; CDR3 DNA: TGTGCCTGGAGTGTACTAGGGCTATACTATGGCTACACCTTC; CDR3 protein: CAWSVLGLYYGYTF
D gene: .; clone size: .; V gene: TRBV5-4; J gene: TRBJ2-1; CDR3 DNA: TGTGCCAGCAGCACTATCGGCGGGCGGGGTGAGCAGTTCTTC; CDR3 protein: CASSTIGGRGEQFF
D gene: TRBD1; clone size: .; V gene: TRBV6-7; J gene: TRBJ2-4; CDR3 DNA: TGTGCCAGCAGTTACTCCAGGGGGCATTTTGCGGAAAAAAAACCGAATAAAAACATTCAGTACTTC; CDR3 protein: CASSYSRGHFAEKKPNKNIQYF
D gene: .; clone size: .; V gene: TRBV9; J gene: TRBJ2-1; CDR3 DNA: TGTGCCAGCAGCGTACGGGGGAGCCCACAGTTCTTC; CDR3 protein: CASSVRGSPQFF
D gene: .; clone size: .; V gene: TRBV18; J gene: TRBJ2-7; CDR3 DNA: TGTGCCAGCTCACGTCAGGGCTACGAGCAGTACTTC; CDR3 protein: CASSRQGYEQYF
D gene: .; clone size: .; V gene: TRBV2; J gene: TRBJ1-2; CDR3 DNA: TGTGCCAGCAGTGAATCCCTCACCCGTGCAGGGGTGTATCGCGGCTACACCTTC; CDR3 protein: CASSESLTRAGVYRGYTF
D gene: .; clone size: .; V gene: TRBV5-1; J gene: TRBJ2-5; CDR3 DNA: TGCGCCAGCAGCTTTGGGGGACTCACGTACTTC; CDR3 protein: CASSFGGLTYF
D gene: .; clone size: .; V gene: TRBV5-1; J gene: TRBJ2-1; CDR3 DNA: TGCGCCAGCAGCTACTCACCGGCACCCGGGACTGGATACAATGAGCAGTTCTTC; CDR3 protein: CASSYSPAPGTGYNEQFF
D gene: .; clone size: .; V gene: TRBV5-1; J gene: TRBJ2-2; CDR3 DNA: TGCGCCAGCAGCTTGGTCCCAGACAAGAACACCGGGGAGCTGTTTTTT; CDR3 protein: CASSLVPDKNTGELFF
D gene: .; clone size: .; V gene: TRBV12-5; J gene: TRBJ1-1; CDR3 DNA: TGTGCTAGTGGTTTGGTAGTCGGGGTAAACATGAACACTGAAGCTTTCTTT; CDR3 protein: CASGLVVGVNMNTEAFF
D gene: TRBD1; clone size: .; V gene: TRBV7-9; J gene: TRBJ2-7; CDR3 DNA: TGTGCCAGCAGCCCCGGGACAGGTGACCACGAGCAGTACTTC; CDR3 protein: CASSPGTGDHEQYF
D gene: TRBD2; clone size: .; V gene: TRBV9; J gene: TRBJ2-3; CDR3 DNA: TGTGCCAGCAGCCATAGGGGGGGACTAGCAAGAGATACGCAGTATTTT; CDR3 protein: CASSHRGGLARDTQYF
D gene: TRBD1; clone size: .; V gene: TRBV7-8; J gene: TRBJ2-2; CDR3 DNA: TGTGCCAGCTGTCCGGGACAGGGGGACGTCGCCGGGGAGCTGTTTTTT; CDR3 protein: CASCPGQGDVAGELFF
D gene: .; clone size: once; V gene: TRBV18; J gene: TRBJ1-5; CDR3 DNA: TGTGCCAGCTCACAAGGGGATCAGCCCCAGCATTTT; CDR3 protein: CASSQGDQPQHF
D gene: .; clone size: .; V gene: TRBV15; J gene: TRBJ2-2; CDR3 DNA: TGTGCCACCAGCAGACAGGGCGCCAGAGCCGGGGAGCTGTTTTTT; CDR3 protein: CATSRQGARAGELFF
D gene: .; clone size: few; V gene: TRBV7-9; J gene: TRBJ2-5; CDR3 DNA: TGTGCCAGCAGTAATCCTCCCGGGGTAGAGACCCAGTACTTC; CDR3 protein: CASSNPPGVETQYF
D gene: .; clone size: few; V gene: TRBV2; J gene: TRBJ1-4; CDR3 DNA: TGTGCCAGCAGTGACCCCGGTAATGAAAAACTGTTTTTT; CDR3 protein: CASSDPGNEKLFF
D gene: .; clone size: .; V gene: TRBV30; J gene: TRBJ1-3; CDR3 DNA: TGTGCCTGGTGGGGAAGGGGCCGGACTGGAAACACCATATATTTT; CDR3 protein: CAWWGRGRTGNTIYF
D gene: .; clone size: .; V gene: TRBV27; J gene: TRBJ2-7; CDR3 DNA: TGTGCCAGCAGTCCCGGGTCGGCTCTCTACGAGCAGTACTTC; CDR3 protein: CASSPGSALYEQYF
D gene: .; clone size: once; V gene: TRBV5-4; J gene: TRBJ2-7; CDR3 DNA: TGTGCCAGCAGCTTCGTCCCAGGGCCTTACGAGCAGTACTTC; CDR3 protein: CASSFVPGPYEQYF
D gene: .; clone size: .; V gene: TRBV5-1; J gene: TRBJ2-3; CDR3 DNA: TGCGCCAGCACCCTGCTTGCGGGGTCGACAGATACGCAGTATTTT; CDR3 protein: CASTLLAGSTDTQYF
D gene: .; clone size: .; V gene: TRBV5-1; J gene: TRBJ2-7; CDR3 DNA: TGCGCCAGCAGCTTGCAGGGCAGCTCCTACGAGCAGTACTTC; CDR3 protein: CASSLQGSSYEQYF
D gene: TRBD2; clone size: few; V gene: TRBV19; J gene: TRBJ2-3; CDR3 DNA: TGTGCCAGTAGTAAGAGAGCGGGAGTTGGCACAGATACGCAGTATTTT; CDR3 protein: CASSKRAGVGTDTQYF
D gene: .; clone size: few; V gene: TRBV28; J gene: TRBJ2-7; CDR3 DNA: TGTGCCAGCAGTCCGACTTCGGTAGAGCAGTACTTC; CDR3 protein: CASSPTSVEQYF
D gene: TRBD1; clone size: .; V gene: TRBV7-9; J gene: TRBJ2-6; CDR3 DNA: TGTGCCAGCAGCCCGAGGACAGGGTTCTTCTCTGGGGCCAACGTCCTGACTTTC; CDR3 protein: CASSPRTGFFSGANVLTF